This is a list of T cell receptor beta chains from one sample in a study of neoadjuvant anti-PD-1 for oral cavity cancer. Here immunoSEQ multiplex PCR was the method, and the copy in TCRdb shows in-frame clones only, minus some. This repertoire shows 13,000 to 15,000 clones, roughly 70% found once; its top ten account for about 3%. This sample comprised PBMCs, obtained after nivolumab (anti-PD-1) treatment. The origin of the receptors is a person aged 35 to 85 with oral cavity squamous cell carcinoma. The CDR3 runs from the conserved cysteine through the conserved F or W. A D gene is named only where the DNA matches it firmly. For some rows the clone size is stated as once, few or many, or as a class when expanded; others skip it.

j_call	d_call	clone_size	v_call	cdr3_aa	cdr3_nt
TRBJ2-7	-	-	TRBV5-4	CASSLVSGNEQYF	TGTGCCAGCAGCTTGGTTTCAGGAAACGAGCAGTACTTC
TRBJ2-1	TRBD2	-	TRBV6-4	CASSDSTSGRAEQFF	TGTGCCAGCAGTGACTCGACTAGCGGGAGGGCGGAGCAGTTCTTC
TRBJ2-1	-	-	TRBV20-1	CSAKSRLAQFF	TGCAGTGCCAAATCCCGGTTGGCGCAGTTCTTC
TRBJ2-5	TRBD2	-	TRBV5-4	CASSSRRGFGVETQYF	TGTGCCAGCAGCTCAAGGCGGGGGTTTGGGGTAGAGACCCAGTACTTC
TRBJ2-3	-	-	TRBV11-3	CASSLEYGAGDTQYF	TGTGCCAGCAGCTTAGAGTACGGGGCCGGAGATACGCAGTATTTT
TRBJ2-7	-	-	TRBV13	CASSSGVGQYF	TGTGCCAGCAGTTCGGGGGTTGGCCAGTACTTC
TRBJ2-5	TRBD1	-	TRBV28	CASSPDRVRIETQYF	TGTGCCAGCAGTCCTGACAGGGTACGGATAGAGACCCAGTACTTC
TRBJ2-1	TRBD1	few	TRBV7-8	CASHRGNEQFF	TGTGCCAGCCACAGGGGCAATGAGCAGTTCTTC
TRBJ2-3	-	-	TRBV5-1	CASSHPGDTQYF	TGCGCCAGCAGCCACCCGGGAGATACGCAGTATTTT
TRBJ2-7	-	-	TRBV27	CASFSASYEQYF	TGTGCCAGCTTTAGCGCAAGCTACGAGCAGTACTTC
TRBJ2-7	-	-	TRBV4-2	CASSQEGPGQFFYEQYF	TGTGCCAGCAGCCAGGAGGGACCGGGACAGTTCTTCTACGAGCAGTACTTC
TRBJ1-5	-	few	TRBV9	CASSGKSRRYQPQHF	TGTGCCAGCAGCGGTAAATCGAGGAGGTATCAGCCCCAGCATTTT
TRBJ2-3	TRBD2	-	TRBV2	CASNPPTGLAGTTDTQYF	TGTGCCAGCAACCCCCCCACAGGACTAGCGGGAACCACAGATACGCAGTATTTT
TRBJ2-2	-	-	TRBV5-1	CASSQSGGELFF	TGCGCCAGCAGCCAATCAGGAGGGGAGCTGTTTTTT
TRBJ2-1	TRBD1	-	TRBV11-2	CASSLRDRGNEQFF	TGTGCCAGCAGCCTCCGGGACAGGGGCAATGAGCAGTTCTTC
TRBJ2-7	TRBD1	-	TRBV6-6	CASRRDRGLPYEQYF	TGTGCCAGCAGACGGGACAGGGGATTACCCTACGAGCAGTACTTC
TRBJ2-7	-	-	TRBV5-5	CASSSGAGAYEQYF	TGTGCCAGCAGCTCCGGAGCAGGGGCCTACGAGCAGTACTTC
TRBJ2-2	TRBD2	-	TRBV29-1	CSVGRTSGTTGELFF	TGCAGCGTTGGCCGGACTAGCGGGACTACCGGGGAGCTGTTTTTT
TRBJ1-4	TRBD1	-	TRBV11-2	CASSPDRVTNEKLFF	TGTGCCAGCAGCCCGGACAGGGTAACTAATGAAAAACTGTTTTTT
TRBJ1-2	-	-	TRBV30	CAWSERLPEGYTF	TGTGCCTGGAGCGAAAGGCTTCCCGAGGGCTACACCTTC
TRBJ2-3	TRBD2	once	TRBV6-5	CASRTGTSGGTQYF	TGTGCCAGCAGAACCGGGACTAGTGGTGGTACGCAGTATTTT
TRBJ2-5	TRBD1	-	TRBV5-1	CASSFGTAQETQYF	TGCGCCAGCAGCTTTGGGACAGCACAAGAGACCCAGTACTTC
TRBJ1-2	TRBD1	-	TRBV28	CASNQDRTSLGYTF	TGTGCCAGCAATCAGGACAGGACTAGTTTAGGCTACACCTTC
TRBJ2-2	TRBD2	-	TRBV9	CASQGLVNTGELFF	TGTGCCAGCCAGGGACTAGTGAACACCGGGGAGCTGTTTTTT
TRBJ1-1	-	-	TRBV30	CAWRVTDLNTEAFF	TGTGCCTGGAGAGTAACTGACCTGAACACTGAAGCTTTCTTT
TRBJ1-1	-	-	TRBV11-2	CASSPSGPRDVNTEAFF	TGTGCCAGCAGCCCGTCGGGGCCACGGGACGTGAACACTGAAGCTTTCTTT
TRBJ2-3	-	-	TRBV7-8	CASSALGGARADTQYF	TGTGCCAGCAGCGCCCTTGGGGGGGCTCGCGCAGATACGCAGTATTTT
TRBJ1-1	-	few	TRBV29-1	CSAKNTEAFF	TGCAGCGCCAAAAACACTGAAGCTTTCTTT
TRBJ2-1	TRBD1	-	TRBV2	CASSEGQGDNEQFF	TGTGCCAGCAGTGAGGGACAGGGGGACAATGAGCAGTTCTTC
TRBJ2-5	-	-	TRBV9	CASSVGASLGEETQYF	TGTGCCAGCAGCGTAGGGGCTAGCTTGGGCGAAGAGACCCAGTACTTC
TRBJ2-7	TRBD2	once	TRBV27	CASSGLAGALTYEQYF	TGTGCCAGCAGCGGACTAGCGGGAGCCCTAACCTACGAGCAGTACTTC
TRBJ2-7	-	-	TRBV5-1	CASSWGWGTYEQYF	TGCGCCAGCAGCTGGGGCTGGGGCACCTACGAGCAGTACTTC
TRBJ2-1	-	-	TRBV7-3	CASSPTTYNEQFF	TGTGCCAGCAGCCCCACTACCTACAATGAGCAGTTCTTC
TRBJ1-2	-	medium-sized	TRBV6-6	CASSYSETFGYTF	TGTGCCAGCAGTTACTCGGAAACTTTTGGCTACACCTTC
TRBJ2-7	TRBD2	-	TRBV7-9	CASSSRDYTYEQYF	TGTGCCAGCAGCTCCCGGGACTACACCTACGAGCAGTACTTC
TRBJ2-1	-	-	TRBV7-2	CASTGTPGFNEQFF	TGTGCCAGCACCGGGACTCCCGGTTTCAATGAGCAGTTCTTC